Listed here are 8 T cell receptor beta chains from one sample, sequenced in a study of spatial heterogeneity in lung cancer. Regarding time point: sample taken at primary tumor resection. From tumor, nontumor lung or frozen PBMC, whole RNA was taken unsorted for sequencing. TCRdb re-called the 5' RACE reads through MiXCR, storing one row per CDR3 protein. Altogether more than 75,000 distinct CDR3 sequences are present, around 12% being singletons, with the ten largest covering roughly 4.2%. The sample consisted of PBMCs, taken at surgery. These receptors were collected from a male donor with early-stage non-small cell lung cancer.

This clonotype has a count of ten or more. The genes are TRBV29-1 and TRBJ1-5; D is unresolved. CDR3 length equals 12 residues. V was trimmed by 6 bases and J by 4 bases, leaving 10 bases between them. Germline V gene lookup returns CDR1 SQVTM and CDR2 ANQGSEA. The CDR3 is CSVGEANQPQHF. The CDR3 nucleotides are TGCAGCGTGGGCGAGGCTAATCAGCCCCAGCATTTT.

The V gene is TRBV7-9, the J gene TRBJ2-1; 8 bases fit TRBD1. This CDR3 region has 16 residues. The germline gives CDR1 SEHNR, CDR2 FQNEAQ (reference sequence). J gave up 3 bases and V 7 bases, and 11 bases lay outside the gene matches. In nucleotides, the CDR3 is TGTGCCAGCATCTCAACAGGGGGAGGAGTCTACAATGAGCAGTTCTTC. This sequence encodes CASISTGGGVYNEQFF.

V is TRBV29-1 and J is TRBJ2-1, with TRBD2 matching 13 bases. Germline V CDR1 and CDR2: SQVTM, ANQGSEA. The V gene end was trimmed by 0 bases and the J gene end by 9 bases; junction bases not matched to a gene: 5. This CDR3 spans 15 amino acids. CDR3 loop: CSVEEKLAGGGEQFF. The CDR3 DNA sequence: TGCAGCGTTGAAGAAAAACTAGCGGGAGGGGGTGAGCAGTTCTTC.

There are a few counts of this clonotype. The chain is built from TRBV24-1 and TRBJ2-5; D call uncertain. This CDR3 region has 14 residues. With 4 bases removed from V and 4 bases from J, the gap between germline ends came to 12 bases. CDR1 and CDR2 from the germline V gene are KGHDR and SFDVKD. The CDR3 region has the DNA TGTGCCACCAGTGACGGGTCGGTCCGAGAGACCCAGTACTTC. Its translation: CATSDGSVRETQYF.

This chain links TRBV10-3 with TRBJ1-5; D remains ambiguous. V was cut by 6 bases and J by 6 bases, with 12 bases left in between. The CDR3 is made up of 13 amino acids. CDR1 ENHRY and CDR2 SYGVKD come from the germline V gene. The CDR3 sequence is CAISLERGQPQHF. CDR3 in DNA: TGTGCCATCAGCTTAGAGCGTGGTCAGCCCCAGCATTTT.

This clonotype has at least ten counts. The genes are TRBV12-3 or TRBV12-4 and TRBJ2-5, with D possibly TRBD1 on 6 matching bases. The CDR3 is made up of 14 amino acids. With 11 bases removed from V and 0 bases from J, the gap between germline ends came to 16 bases. The CDR3 loop reads CAGGQDRYQETQYF. In nucleotides, the CDR3 is TGTGCCGGGGGACAAGACAGGTACCAAGAGACCCAGTACTTC.

This clonotype has at least ten counts. The genes are TRBV30 and TRBJ1-1; TRBD1 is a possible D gene (6 bases). Trimming stripped 0 bases from V and 3 bases from J, with 11 bases between. Germline CDR1 reads GTSNPN; CDR2 reads SVGIG (reference sequence). This CDR3 is 14 amino acids long. CDR3: CAWSVGAGDTEAFF. In DNA, the CDR3 is TGTGCCTGGAGTGTAGGCGCAGGGGACACTGAAGCTTTCTTT.

This clonotype has only a few counts. The rearrangement joins TRBV18 to TRBJ2-3; 9 bases are a match to TRBD2. Germline trimming cut 3 bases from V and 0 bases from J; bases unmatched to any gene: 7. Germline V gene data show CDR1 as KGHSH and CDR2 as LQKENI. The CDR3 has 17 amino acids. The CDR3 region is CASSPYLSGGSTDTQYF. CDR3 DNA: TGTGCCAGCTCACCCTACCTTAGCGGGGGTAGCACAGATACGCAGTATTTT.